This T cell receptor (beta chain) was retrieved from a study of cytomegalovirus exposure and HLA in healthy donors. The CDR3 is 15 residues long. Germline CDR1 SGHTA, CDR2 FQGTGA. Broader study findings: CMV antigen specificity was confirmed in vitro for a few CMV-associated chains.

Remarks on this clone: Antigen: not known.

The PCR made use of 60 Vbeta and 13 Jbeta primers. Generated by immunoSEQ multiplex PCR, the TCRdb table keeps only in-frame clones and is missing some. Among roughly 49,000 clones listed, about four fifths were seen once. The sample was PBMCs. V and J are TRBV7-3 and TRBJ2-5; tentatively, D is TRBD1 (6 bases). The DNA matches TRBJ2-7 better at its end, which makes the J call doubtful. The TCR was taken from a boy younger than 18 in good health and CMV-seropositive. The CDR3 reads CASSPQPGALGEQYF. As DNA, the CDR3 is TGTGCCAGCAGCCCCCAGCCAGGGGCTCTGGGCGAGCAGTACTTC.